The next 26 T cell receptor beta chains were all read from a single sample in a study of blood T cell repertoires in COVID-19. Generated by immunoSEQ multiplex PCR, the TCRdb table keeps only in-frame clones and is missing some. Among 60,000 to 90,000 clones listed, approximately 84% were seen once. The sequenced material came from peripheral blood. These receptors were collected from a man aged 60 to 75 with active or convalescent COVID-19.

This clone has only a few counts. V is TRBV9 and J is TRBJ1-3; D possibly corresponds to TRBD1 (5 bases). The V gene's germline CDR1 is SGDLS and CDR2 YYNGEE. The CDR3 loop spans 15 amino acids. V was clipped by 0 bases and J by 1 base, with 8 bases between them. CDR3 loop: CASSVDQGSGNTIYF. Here the CDR3 DNA reads TGTGCCAGCAGCGTAGATCAGGGATCTGGAAACACCATATATTTT.

The rearrangement links TRBV7-9 to TRBJ2-3, with D possibly TRBD2 on 6 matching bases. The CDR3 spans 18 residues. The V gene lost 1 base and the J gene lost 2 bases, with 19 bases spanning the gap. The germline V gene encodes CDR1 SEHNR and CDR2 FQNEAQ (reference sequence). The CDR3 here is CASSLEVSGLSPTDTQYF. Here the CDR3 DNA reads TGTGCCAGCAGCTTAGAGGTTTCGGGACTTTCGCCCACAGATACGCAGTATTTT.

This clone turned up a few times. The chain couples TRBV19 to TRBJ2-5, with 15 bases matching TRBD2. Germline values: CDR1 LNHDA, CDR2 SQIVND (reference sequence). V was pared by 4 bases and J by 4 bases, with 7 bases of the junction left unmatched. This CDR3 contains 17 residues. CDR3 sequence: CASSTLGTSGGRETQYF. Here the CDR3 DNA reads TGTGCCAGTAGTACCCTCGGGACTAGCGGGGGGCGAGAGACCCAGTACTTC.

This rearrangement joins TRBV19 to TRBJ1-1; tentatively, D is TRBD1 (5 bases). The V end was cut by 6 bases, the J end by 1 base, with 12 bases between. CDR3 length: 14 residues. Germline V lookup: CDR1 LNHDA, CDR2 SQIVND (reference sequence). Written as DNA, the CDR3 is TGTGCCAGTAGAGGGGCGGCCCGGAACACTGAAGCTTTCTTT. Amino acids: CASRGAARNTEAFF.

The chain has TRBV7-9 and TRBJ1-1; 8 bases fit TRBD1. This CDR3 comprises 17 residues. Germline CDR1 is SEHNR and CDR2 is FQNEAQ (reference sequence). V dropped 5 bases and J dropped 3; count of bases not matched to a gene: 14. The CDR3 region has the DNA TGTGCCAGCAGCCCCCAGAGGACAGGGCGGTTGGACACTGAAGCTTTCTTT. Amino acid sequence: CASSPQRTGRLDTEAFF.

The V gene is TRBV5-1, the J gene TRBJ1-3; 10 nucleotides match TRBD1. This CDR3 contains 15 residues. V gave up 4 bases and J gave up 3 bases; unmatched junction bases: 4. The germline CDR1 and CDR2 sequences are SGHRS and YFSETQ. CDR3 bases: TGCGCCAGCAGCCTAGGACAGGGGGTTGGAAACACCATATATTTT. Encoded protein: CASSLGQGVGNTIYF. Full variable domain (missing parts from reference TRBV5-1 and TRBJ1-3): KAGVTQTPRYLIKTRGQQVTLSCSPISGHRSVSWYQQTPGQGLQFLFEYFSETQRNKGNFPGRFSGRQFSNSRSEMNVSTLELGDSALYLCASSLGQGVGNTIYFGEGSWLTVV.

The gene calls are TRBV11-1 and TRBJ2-7; no reliable D call. Trimming removed 0 bases at V and 4 bases at J, with 13 bases between. The CDR3 has 15 amino acids. Germline V CDR1 and CDR2: SGHAT, FQDESV (reference sequence). The CDR3 DNA reads TGTGCCAGCAGCTTAGCGCTGTATCAGTTTTACGAGCAGTACTTC. Translated: CASSLALYQFYEQYF.

This clone has more than one count but fewer than ten. V gene TRBV10-2 combines with J gene TRBJ2-7; 9 bases match TRBD1. The CDR3 loop spans 19 amino acids. The junction had 15 bases not matched to a gene; V was cut back by 0 bases and J by 3 bases. Germline values: CDR1 WSHSY, CDR2 SAAADI. DNA of the CDR3: TGCGCCAGCAGTGAGTCCGGCGCACGTCGCGGACAGGGGAACTACGAGCAGTACTTC. This gives the protein CASSESGARRGQGNYEQYF.

V is TRBV6-5 and J is TRBJ1-4; no clear D. The CDR3 consists of 14 residues. Trimming left V 11 bases short and J 10 bases short, with 23 bases between. In germline, CDR1 is MNHEY, CDR2 SVGAGI. The CDR3 sequence: CASEEADPQRKLFF. The DNA of the CDR3 is TGTGCCTCCGAAGAGGCAGACCCGCAGAGAAAACTGTTTTTT.

The V gene is TRBV19, the J gene TRBJ1-5, with D possibly being TRBD1 (5 bases). Trimming removed 5 bases at V and 6 bases at J, with 8 bases between. Germline V gene sequence: CDR1 LNHDA, CDR2 SQIVND (reference sequence). The CDR3 spans 12 residues. The CDR3: CASSRGTQPQHF. As DNA, the CDR3 is TGTGCCAGTAGTCGGGGGACTCAGCCCCAGCATTTT.

The chain couples TRBV6-2 or TRBV6-3 to TRBJ1-2, with D maybe TRBD1 (5 bases). CDR3 length equals 12 residues. The germline V gene encodes CDR1 MNHEY and CDR2 SVGEGT. The V end was cut by 5 bases, the J end by 6 bases, with 10 bases between. This chain's CDR3 is CASSRTTHGYTF. The DNA of the CDR3 is TGTGCCAGCAGTCGGACAACTCATGGCTACACCTTC.

The chain couples TRBV2 to TRBJ2-5; 7 bases align to TRBD1. V shed 8 bases and J 2 bases; nucleotides not matched to a gene: 8. This CDR3 is built from 14 residues. CDR1 and CDR2 from the germline V gene are SNHLY and FYNNEI. The CDR3 here is CASPGTALQETQYF. In nucleotides, the CDR3 is TGTGCCAGCCCCGGGACAGCCCTTCAAGAGACCCAGTACTTC.

This clone has just one count. This chain connects TRBV19 to TRBJ1-1, with D possibly TRBD1 on 6 matching bases. The ends were cut back, 5 bases at V and 1 base at J, with 17 bases in the middle. This CDR3 contains 16 residues. Germline values: CDR1 LNHDA, CDR2 SQIVND (reference sequence). The CDR3 nucleotides read TGTGCCAGTAGTCAGGACAGTTCTTACCCGAACACTGAAGCTTTCTTT. As protein: CASSQDSSYPNTEAFF.

The V call is TRBV19, the J call TRBJ1-5; D is unclear. CDR3 length: 15 amino acids. V dropped 1 base and J dropped 5 bases, with 12 bases sitting between them. Germline loops: CDR1 LNHDA, CDR2 SQIVND (reference sequence). The CDR3 is CASSIGPDTDQPQHF. In DNA, the CDR3 is TGTGCCAGTAGTATAGGCCCCGACACCGATCAGCCCCAGCATTTT.

In its sample, this clone was seen a few times. The gene calls are TRBV7-6 and TRBJ2-5, with 8 bases identical to TRBD2. This CDR3 has 15 amino acids. The V and J ends lost 4 bases and 2 bases, in that order; junction bases with no gene match: 6. The germline V gene has CDR1 SGHVS and CDR2 FNYEAQ. The CDR3 is CASSSSGLVQETQYF. CDR3 DNA sequence: TGTGCCAGCAGCTCCTCGGGACTAGTTCAAGAGACCCAGTACTTC.

This chain links TRBV19 with TRBJ1-5, with D hard to call. The CDR3 covers 15 residues. Germline lookup yields CDR1 LNHDA and CDR2 SQIVND (reference sequence). V shed 6 bases and J shed 4 bases, with 16 bases lying between them. CDR3: CASRKGGPDNQPQHF. CDR3 DNA: TGTGCCAGTAGAAAGGGCGGGCCCGATAATCAGCCCCAGCATTTT.

Note on this clone: In the same sample, other DNA sequences code for this CDR3. J is TRBJ2-1 and V is TRBV18, with a possible D match to TRBD1 (6 bases). V was shortened by 2 bases and J by 4 bases, with 12 bases between the two germline ends. The V gene's germline CDR1 is KGHSH and CDR2 LQKENI. The CDR3 consists of 15 residues. DNA of the CDR3: TGTGCCAGCTCACCAGCACAGGGCGGGTACAATGAGCAGTTCTTC. Translating gives CASSPAQGGYNEQFF.

This clone ranks as medium-sized. This sequence joins TRBV9 and TRBJ1-1; D ambiguous. CDR3 length equals 15 residues. Looked up from germline, CDR1 is SGDLS and CDR2 is YYNGEE. V was pared by 0 bases and J by 1 base, with 10 bases between. The DNA of the CDR3 is TGTGCCAGCAGCGTAGTGGGCAGCCCGAACACTGAAGCTTTCTTT. Protein: CASSVVGSPNTEAFF.

J is TRBJ1-6 and V is TRBV7-2; D not resolved. V was pared by 4 bases and J by 4 bases, with 11 bases between. Germline CDR1 SGHTA, CDR2 FQGNSA. This CDR3 region has 15 residues. The CDR3 here is CASSSSGSYNSPLHF. The DNA of the CDR3 is TGTGCCAGCAGCTCCTCCGGGTCTTATAATTCACCCCTCCACTTT. The full variable domain, with the rest looked up from reference TRBV7-2 and TRBJ1-6, is GAGVSQSPSNKVTEKGKDVELRCDPISGHTALYWYRQSLGQGLEFLIYFQGNSAPDKSGLPSDRFSAERTGGSVSTLTIQRTQQEDSAVYLCASSSSGSYNSPLHFGNGTRLTVT.

V is TRBV11-2 and J is TRBJ2-7, with D unclear. The CDR3 has 15 amino acids. The V gene lost 1 base and the J gene lost 0 bases, with 10 bases spanning the gap. CDR1 SGHAT and CDR2 FQNNGV come from the germline V gene. The CDR3 is CASSLATGFSYEQYF. The CDR3 DNA is TGTGCCAGCAGCTTAGCCACGGGTTTCTCCTACGAGCAGTACTTC.

The rearrangement links TRBV4-1 to TRBJ2-7, with 14 nucleotides matching TRBD2. Germline assignment: CDR1 MGHRA and CDR2 YSYEKL. V was clipped by 5 bases and J by 7 bases; unmatched bases: 7. The CDR3 covers 15 residues. DNA of the CDR3: TGCGCCAGCAGCGCCCGACTAGCGGGGGGGCAAGAGCAGTACTTC. Its protein is CASSARLAGGQEQYF.

This chain uses TRBV27 with TRBJ1-4; the match to TRBD1 covers 9 bases. After removal of 2 bases from V and 3 bases from J, the junction contained 10 bases not matched to a gene. Germline V CDR1 and CDR2: MNHEY, SMNVEV (reference sequence). This CDR3 comprises 18 residues. CDR3 region: CASSLSGTGLGANEKLFF. CDR3 DNA sequence: TGTGCCAGCAGTTTAAGCGGGACAGGGTTGGGTGCTAATGAAAAACTGTTTTTT.

This CDR3 is CASSQQNYGYTF. CDR3 nucleotides: TGTGCCAGCTCACAACAGAACTATGGCTACACCTTC. This chain connects TRBV18 to TRBJ1-2; D not certain. Trimming took 4 bases from V and 2 from J, leaving 5 bases between them. The CDR3 loop spans 12 amino acids. Per the germline V gene, CDR1 is KGHSH and CDR2 is LQKENI.

The chain couples TRBV5-6 to TRBJ2-1; 9 bases are a match to TRBD2. V gave up 0 bases and J gave up 6 bases; unmatched junction bases: 10. Looked up from germline, CDR1 is SGHDT and CDR2 is YYEEEE. The CDR3 has 17 amino acids. The CDR3 DNA reads TGTGCCAGCAGCTTGGCCATTGGGCTAGCGGGGAGCAATGAGCAGTTCTTC. Its translation is CASSLAIGLAGSNEQFF.

The J gene is TRBJ2-7, the V gene TRBV10-3; 7 nucleotides match TRBD1. Germline V gene data show CDR1 as ENHRY and CDR2 as SYGVKD. The CDR3 is 14 residues long. J gave up 0 bases and V 10 bases, and 9 bases lay outside the gene matches. Here the CDR3 reads CATQPGQFSYEQYF. The CDR3 DNA follows: TGTGCCACCCAACCGGGACAGTTCTCCTACGAGCAGTACTTC.

The rearrangement links TRBV19 to TRBJ2-7; 8 nucleotides agree with TRBD1. The CDR3 loop spans 15 amino acids. Trimming removed 6 bases from V and 2 bases from J; junction bases left unmatched: 9. Germline assignment: CDR1 LNHDA and CDR2 SQIVND (reference sequence). The CDR3 region is CASRSRGQVPYEQYF. CDR3 nucleotide sequence: TGTGCCAGTAGGTCCCGGGGACAGGTGCCCTACGAGCAGTACTTC.